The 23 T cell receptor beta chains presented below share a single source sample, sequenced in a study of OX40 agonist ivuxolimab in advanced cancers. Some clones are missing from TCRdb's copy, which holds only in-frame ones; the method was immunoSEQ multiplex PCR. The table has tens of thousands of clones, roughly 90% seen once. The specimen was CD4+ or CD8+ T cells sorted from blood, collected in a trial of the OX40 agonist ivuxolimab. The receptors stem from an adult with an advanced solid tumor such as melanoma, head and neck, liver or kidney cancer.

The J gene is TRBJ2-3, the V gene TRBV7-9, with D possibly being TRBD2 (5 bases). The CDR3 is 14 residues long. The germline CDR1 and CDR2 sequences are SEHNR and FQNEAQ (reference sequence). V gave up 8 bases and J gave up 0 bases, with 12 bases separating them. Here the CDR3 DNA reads TGTGCCAGCTCCCGGACTTTTAGCACAGATACGCAGTATTTT. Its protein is CASSRTFSTDTQYF.

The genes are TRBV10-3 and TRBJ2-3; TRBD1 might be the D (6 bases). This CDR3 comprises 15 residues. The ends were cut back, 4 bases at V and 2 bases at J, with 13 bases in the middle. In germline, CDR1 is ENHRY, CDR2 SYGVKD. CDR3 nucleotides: TGTGCCATCAGTGCACAGGGTAAGAACACAGATACGCAGTATTTT. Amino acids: CAISAQGKNTDTQYF.

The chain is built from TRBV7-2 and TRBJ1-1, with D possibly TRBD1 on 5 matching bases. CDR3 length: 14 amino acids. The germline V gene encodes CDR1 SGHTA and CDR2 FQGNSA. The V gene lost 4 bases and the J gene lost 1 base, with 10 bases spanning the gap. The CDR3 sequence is CASSSGRRNTEAFF. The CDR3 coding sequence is TGTGCCAGCAGCTCGGGACGGAGGAACACTGAAGCTTTCTTT.

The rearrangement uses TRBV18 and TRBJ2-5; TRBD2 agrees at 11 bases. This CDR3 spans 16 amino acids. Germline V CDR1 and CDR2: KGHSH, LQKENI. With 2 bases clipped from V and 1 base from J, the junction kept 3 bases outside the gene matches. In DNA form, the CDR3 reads TGTGCCAGCTCACCAGGGACTAGCGGAACCCAAGAGACCCAGTACTTC. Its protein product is CASSPGTSGTQETQYF.

DNA for the CDR3: TGTGCCAGCCACGTAGAGGAGAACACTGAAGCTTTCTTT. It yields the protein CASHVEENTEAFF. The rearrangement uses TRBV18 and TRBJ1-1; D is unresolved. Germline CDR1 and CDR2: KGHSH and LQKENI. V was clipped by 8 bases and J by 1 base, with 11 bases between them. This CDR3 region has 13 residues.

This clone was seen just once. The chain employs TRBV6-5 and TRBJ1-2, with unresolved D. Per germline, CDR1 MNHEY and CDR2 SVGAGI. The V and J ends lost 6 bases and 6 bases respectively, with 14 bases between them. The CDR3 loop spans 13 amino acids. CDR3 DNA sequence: TGTGCCAGCAGAAAAGTGACCTCAAATGGCTACACCTTC. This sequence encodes CASRKVTSNGYTF.

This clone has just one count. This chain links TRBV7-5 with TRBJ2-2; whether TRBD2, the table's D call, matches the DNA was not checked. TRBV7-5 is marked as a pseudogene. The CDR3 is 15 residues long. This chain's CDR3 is CVRSPLAGVPGELFF. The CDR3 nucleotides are TGTGTCAGAAGCCCGCTAGCGGGAGTACCCGGGGAGCTGTTTTTT.

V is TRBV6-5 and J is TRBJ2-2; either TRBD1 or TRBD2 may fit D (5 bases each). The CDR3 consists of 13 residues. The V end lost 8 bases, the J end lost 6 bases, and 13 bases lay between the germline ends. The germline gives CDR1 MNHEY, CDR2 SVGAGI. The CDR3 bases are TGTGCCAGCCACGGGTTGGGGGCCGGGGAGCTGTTTTTT. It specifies CASHGLGAGELFF.

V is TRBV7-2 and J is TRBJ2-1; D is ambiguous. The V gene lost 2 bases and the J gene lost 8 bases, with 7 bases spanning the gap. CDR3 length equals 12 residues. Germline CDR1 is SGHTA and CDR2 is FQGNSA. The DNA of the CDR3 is TGTGCCAGCAGCTTAACGCGCGATGAGCAGTTCTTC. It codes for CASSLTRDEQFF.

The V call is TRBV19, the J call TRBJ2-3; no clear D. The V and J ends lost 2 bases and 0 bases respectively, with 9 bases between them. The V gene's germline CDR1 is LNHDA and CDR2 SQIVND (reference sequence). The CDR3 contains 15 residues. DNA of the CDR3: TGTGCCAGTAGTATAAGACCGACCAGCACAGATACGCAGTATTTT. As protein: CASSIRPTSTDTQYF.

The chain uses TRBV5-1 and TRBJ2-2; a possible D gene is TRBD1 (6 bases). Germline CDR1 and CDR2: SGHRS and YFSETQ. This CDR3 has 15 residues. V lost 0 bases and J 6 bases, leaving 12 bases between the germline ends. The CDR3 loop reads CASSLAAGVAGELFF. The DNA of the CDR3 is TGCGCCAGCAGCTTGGCGGCAGGGGTTGCCGGGGAGCTGTTTTTT.

In DNA form, the CDR3 reads TGTGCCAGCAGGGGAAATCCTGAAAACATTCAGTACTTC. The encoded protein is CASRGNPENIQYF. The chain joins TRBV6-1 to TRBJ2-4; D gene uncertain. The germline V gene has CDR1 MNHNS and CDR2 SASEGT. V was clipped by 6 bases and J by 5 bases, with 11 bases between them. The CDR3 runs to 13 residues.

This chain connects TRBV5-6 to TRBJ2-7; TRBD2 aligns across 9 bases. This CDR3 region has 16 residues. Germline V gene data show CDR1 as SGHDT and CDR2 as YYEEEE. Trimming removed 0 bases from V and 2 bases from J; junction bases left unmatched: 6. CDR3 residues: CASSLERLAGTYEQYF. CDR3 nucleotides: TGTGCCAGCAGCTTGGAGCGTCTAGCGGGAACCTACGAGCAGTACTTC.

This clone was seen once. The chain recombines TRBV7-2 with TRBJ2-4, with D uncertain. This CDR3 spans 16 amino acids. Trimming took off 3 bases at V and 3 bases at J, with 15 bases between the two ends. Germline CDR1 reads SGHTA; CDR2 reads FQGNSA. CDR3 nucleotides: TGTGCCAGCAGCTTGGGGTACAGCCTGGGCAAAAACATTCAGTACTTC. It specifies CASSLGYSLGKNIQYF.

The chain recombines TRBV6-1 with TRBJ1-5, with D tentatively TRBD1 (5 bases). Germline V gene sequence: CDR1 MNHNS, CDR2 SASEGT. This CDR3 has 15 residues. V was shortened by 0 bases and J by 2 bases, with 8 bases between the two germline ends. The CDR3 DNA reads TGTGCCAGCAGTGAAGCGGGGGGAGGCAATCAGCCCCAGCATTTT. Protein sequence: CASSEAGGGNQPQHF.

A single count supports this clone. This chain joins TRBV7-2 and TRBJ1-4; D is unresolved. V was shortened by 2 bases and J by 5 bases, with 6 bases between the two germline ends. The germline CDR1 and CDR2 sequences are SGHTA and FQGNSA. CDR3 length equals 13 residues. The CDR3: CASSLFENEKLFF. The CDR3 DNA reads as TGTGCCAGCAGCTTATTTGAAAATGAAAAACTGTTTTTT.

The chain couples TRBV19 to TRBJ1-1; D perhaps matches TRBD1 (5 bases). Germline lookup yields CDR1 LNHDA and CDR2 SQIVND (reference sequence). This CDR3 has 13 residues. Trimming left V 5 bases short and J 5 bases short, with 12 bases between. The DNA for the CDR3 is TGTGCCAGTAGTCAGGCGGGGGGAACTGAAGCTTTCTTT. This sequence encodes CASSQAGGTEAFF.

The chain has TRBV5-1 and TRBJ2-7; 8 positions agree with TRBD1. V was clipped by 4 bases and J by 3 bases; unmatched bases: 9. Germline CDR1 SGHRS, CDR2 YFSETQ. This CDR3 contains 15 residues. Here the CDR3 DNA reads TGCGCCAGCAGCCCTATCAGGGGGCGATACTACGAGCAGTACTTC. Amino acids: CASSPIRGRYYEQYF.

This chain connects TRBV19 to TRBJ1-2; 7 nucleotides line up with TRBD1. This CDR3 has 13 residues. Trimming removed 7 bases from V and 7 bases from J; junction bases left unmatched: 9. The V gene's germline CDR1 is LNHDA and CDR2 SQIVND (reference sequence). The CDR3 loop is CASTETGLGGYTF. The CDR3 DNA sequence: TGTGCCAGTACCGAGACAGGGCTGGGTGGCTACACCTTC.

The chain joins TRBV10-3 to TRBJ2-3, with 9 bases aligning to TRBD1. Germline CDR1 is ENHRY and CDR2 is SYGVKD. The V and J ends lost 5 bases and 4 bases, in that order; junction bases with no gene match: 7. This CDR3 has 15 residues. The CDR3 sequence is CAISKATGGPDTQYF. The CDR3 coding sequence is TGTGCCATCAGTAAGGCGACAGGGGGACCAGATACGCAGTATTTT.

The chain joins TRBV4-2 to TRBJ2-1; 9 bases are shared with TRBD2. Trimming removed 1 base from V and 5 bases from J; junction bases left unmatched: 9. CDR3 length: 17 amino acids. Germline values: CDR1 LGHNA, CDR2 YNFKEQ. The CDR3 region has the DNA TGTGCCAGCAGCCAAGCCTCGGGGGCTAGCGGGAACAATGAGCAGTTCTTC. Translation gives CASSQASGASGNNEQFF.

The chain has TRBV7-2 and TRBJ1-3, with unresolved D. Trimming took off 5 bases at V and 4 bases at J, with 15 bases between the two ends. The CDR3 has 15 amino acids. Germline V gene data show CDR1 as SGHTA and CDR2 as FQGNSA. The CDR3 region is CASSPTLDSGNTIYF. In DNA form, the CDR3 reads TGTGCCAGCAGCCCCACCCTCGATTCGGGAAACACCATATATTTT. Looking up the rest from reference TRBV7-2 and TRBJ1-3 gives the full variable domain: GAGVSQSPSNKVTEKGKDVELRCDPISGHTALYWYRQSLGQGLEFLIYFQGNSAPDKSGLPSDRFSAERTGGSVSTLTIQRTQQEDSAVYLCASSPTLDSGNTIYFGEGSWLTVV.

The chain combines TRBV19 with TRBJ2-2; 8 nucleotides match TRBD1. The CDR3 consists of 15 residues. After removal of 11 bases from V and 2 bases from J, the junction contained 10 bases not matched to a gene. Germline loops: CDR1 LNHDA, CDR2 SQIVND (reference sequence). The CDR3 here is CASKTGTGNTGELFF. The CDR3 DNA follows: TGTGCCTCTAAAACCGGGACAGGAAACACCGGGGAGCTGTTTTTT.